This T cell receptor (beta chain) was observed in a study of CD8+ T cells in alopecia areata. As for the study in general: Those treated were given oral tofacitinib at 5 to 10 mg twice daily.

This clone has a handful of counts. Its antigen is undetermined. Whole-study findings and limits: Relative to normal scalp, lesional scalp, especially alopecia totalis/universalis, showed higher clonality.

Stated treatment: oral pan-JAK inhibitor, 5-10 mg twice daily. The authors extracted RNA and reverse transcribed it into cDNA as the sequencing template. Libraries were prepared by immunoSEQ multiplex PCR; TCRdb keeps only in-frame clonotypes and omits some of them. The sample consists of under 350,000 clones, 58% of them appearing once. Germline V gives CDR1 SQVTM, CDR2 ANQGSEA. Losses at the gene ends were 6 bases for V and 2 bases for J; bases not matched to a gene: 13. The CDR3 extends over 18 amino acids. Sequenced material: CD4+ T cells sorted from blood, taken at week 24, from a patient treated with tofacitinib. The chain is built from TRBV29-1 and TRBJ2-3; 14 nucleotides line up with TRBD2. The sequence came from a human donor with alopecia areata. CDR3 DNA sequence: TGCAGCGTCTCGACTAGCGGGGGGGCCTTAGGGGTCACAGATACGCAGTATTTT. Amino acid sequence: CSVSTSGGALGVTDTQYF.